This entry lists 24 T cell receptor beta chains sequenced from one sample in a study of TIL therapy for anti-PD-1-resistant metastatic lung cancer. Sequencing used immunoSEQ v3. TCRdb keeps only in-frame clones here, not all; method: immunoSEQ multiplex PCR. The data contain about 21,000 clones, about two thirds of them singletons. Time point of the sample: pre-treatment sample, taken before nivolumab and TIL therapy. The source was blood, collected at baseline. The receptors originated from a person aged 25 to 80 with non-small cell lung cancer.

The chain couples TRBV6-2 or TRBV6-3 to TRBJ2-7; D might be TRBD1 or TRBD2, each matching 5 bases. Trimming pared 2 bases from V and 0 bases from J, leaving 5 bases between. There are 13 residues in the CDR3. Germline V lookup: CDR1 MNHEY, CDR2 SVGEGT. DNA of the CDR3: TGTGCCAGCAGTTACGGGGGCTCCTACGAGCAGTACTTC. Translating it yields CASSYGGSYEQYF.

The CDR3 DNA is TGTGCCAGCAGTAGGACTCCGAACAATGAGCAGTTCTTC. Translating gives CASSRTPNNEQFF. The chain employs TRBV12-3 or TRBV12-4 and TRBJ2-1, with a possible D match to TRBD2 (5 bases). Trimming removed 5 bases from V and 5 bases from J, with 10 bases in between. This CDR3 is built from 13 residues.

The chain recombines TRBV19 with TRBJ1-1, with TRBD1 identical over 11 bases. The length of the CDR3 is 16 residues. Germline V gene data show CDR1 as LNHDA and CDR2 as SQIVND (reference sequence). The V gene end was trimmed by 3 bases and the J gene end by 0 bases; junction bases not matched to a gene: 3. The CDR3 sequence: CASSIRGQGVNTEAFF. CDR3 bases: TGTGCCAGTAGTATTAGGGGACAGGGGGTGAACACTGAAGCTTTCTTT.

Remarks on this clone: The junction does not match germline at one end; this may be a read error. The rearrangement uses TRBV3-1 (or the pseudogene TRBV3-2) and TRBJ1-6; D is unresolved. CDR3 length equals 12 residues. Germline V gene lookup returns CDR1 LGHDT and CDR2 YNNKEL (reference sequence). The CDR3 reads CASSQGGIPFHF. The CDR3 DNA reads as TGTGCCAGCAGCCAAGGTGGCATACCCTTCCACTTT.

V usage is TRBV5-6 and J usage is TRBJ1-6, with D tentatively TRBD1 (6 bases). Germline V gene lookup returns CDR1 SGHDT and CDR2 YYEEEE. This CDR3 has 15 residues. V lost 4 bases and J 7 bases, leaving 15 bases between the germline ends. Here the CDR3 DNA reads TGTGCCAGCAGCGGGGGGCGGCTGGGGAATTCACCCCTCCACTTT. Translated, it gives CASSGGRLGNSPLHF.

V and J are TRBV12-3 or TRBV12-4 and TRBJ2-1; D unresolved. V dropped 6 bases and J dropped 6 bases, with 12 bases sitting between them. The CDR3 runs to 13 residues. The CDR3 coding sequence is TGTGCCAGCAGCCTGTGGGGTATCAATGAGCAGTTCTTC. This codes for CASSLWGINEQFF.

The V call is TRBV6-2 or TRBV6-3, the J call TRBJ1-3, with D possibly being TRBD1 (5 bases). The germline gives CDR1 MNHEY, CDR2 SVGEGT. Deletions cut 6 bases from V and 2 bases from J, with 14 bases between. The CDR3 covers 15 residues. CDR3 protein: CASSHAGGAGNTIYF. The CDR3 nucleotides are TGTGCCAGCAGCCACGCCGGGGGGGCTGGAAACACCATATATTTT.

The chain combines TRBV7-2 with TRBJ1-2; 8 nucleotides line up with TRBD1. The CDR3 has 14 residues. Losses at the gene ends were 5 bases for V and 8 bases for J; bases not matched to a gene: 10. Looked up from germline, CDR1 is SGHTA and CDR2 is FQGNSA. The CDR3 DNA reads TGTGCCAGCAGCCGCCTAGGACAGGGCTTCGGCTACACCTTC. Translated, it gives CASSRLGQGFGYTF.

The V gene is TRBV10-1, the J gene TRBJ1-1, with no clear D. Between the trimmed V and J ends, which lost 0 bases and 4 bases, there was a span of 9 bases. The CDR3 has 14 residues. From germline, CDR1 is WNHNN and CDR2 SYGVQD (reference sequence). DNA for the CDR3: TGCGCCAGCAGTGAGTCGACCTGGGTCACTGAAGCTTTCTTT. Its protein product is CASSESTWVTEAFF.

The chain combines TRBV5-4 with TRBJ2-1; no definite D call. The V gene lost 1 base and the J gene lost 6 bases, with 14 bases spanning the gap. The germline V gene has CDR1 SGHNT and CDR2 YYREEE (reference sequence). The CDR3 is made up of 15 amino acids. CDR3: CASSLNTLLANEQFF. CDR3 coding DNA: TGTGCCAGCAGCTTGAACACCCTTCTGGCCAATGAGCAGTTCTTC. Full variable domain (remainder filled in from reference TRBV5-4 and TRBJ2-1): ETGVTQSPTHLIKTRGQQVTLRCSSQSGHNTVSWYQQALGQGPQFIFQYYREEENGRGNFPPRFSGLQFPNYSSELNVNALELDDSALYLCASSLNTLLANEQFFGPGTRLTVL.

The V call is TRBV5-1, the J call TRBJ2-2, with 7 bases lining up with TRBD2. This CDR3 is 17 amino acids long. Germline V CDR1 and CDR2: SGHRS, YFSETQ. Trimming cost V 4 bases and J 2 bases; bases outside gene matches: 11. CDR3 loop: CASSLEPGLTNTGELFF. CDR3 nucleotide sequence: TGCGCCAGCAGCCTTGAGCCGGGACTAACCAACACCGGGGAGCTGTTTTTT. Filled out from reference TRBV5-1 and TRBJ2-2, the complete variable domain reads KAGVTQTPRYLIKTRGQQVTLSCSPISGHRSVSWYQQTPGQGLQFLFEYFSETQRNKGNFPGRFSGRQFSNSRSEMNVSTLELGDSALYLCASSLEPGLTNTGELFFGEGSRLTVL.

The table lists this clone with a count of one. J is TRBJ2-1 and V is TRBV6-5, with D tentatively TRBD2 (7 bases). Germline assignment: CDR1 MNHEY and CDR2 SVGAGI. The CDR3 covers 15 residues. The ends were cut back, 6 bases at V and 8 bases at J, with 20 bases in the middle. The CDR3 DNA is TGTGCCAGCAGACCGCCCCCGGGGGGCAGGTATGAGCAGTTCTTC. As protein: CASRPPPGGRYEQFF.

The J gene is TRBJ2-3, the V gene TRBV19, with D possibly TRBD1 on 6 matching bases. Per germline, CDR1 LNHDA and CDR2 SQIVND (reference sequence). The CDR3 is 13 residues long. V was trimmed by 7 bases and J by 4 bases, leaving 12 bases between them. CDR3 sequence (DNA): TGTGCCAGTATTGGCAGGGGTTCAGATACGCAGTATTTT. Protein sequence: CASIGRGSDTQYF.

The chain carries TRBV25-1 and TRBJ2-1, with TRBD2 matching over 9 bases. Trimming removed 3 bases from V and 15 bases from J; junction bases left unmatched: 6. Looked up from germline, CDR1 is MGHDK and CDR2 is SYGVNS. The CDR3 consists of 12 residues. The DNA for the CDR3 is TGTGCCAGCAGTGACCATAGCGGGAGAGGGTTCTTC. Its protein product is CASSDHSGRGFF. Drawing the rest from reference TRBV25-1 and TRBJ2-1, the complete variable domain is EADIYQTPRYLVIGTGKKITLECSQTMGHDKMYWYQQDPGMELHLIHYSYGVNSTEKGDLSSESTVSRIRTEHFPLTLESARPSHTSQYLCASSDHSGRGFFGPGTRLTVL.

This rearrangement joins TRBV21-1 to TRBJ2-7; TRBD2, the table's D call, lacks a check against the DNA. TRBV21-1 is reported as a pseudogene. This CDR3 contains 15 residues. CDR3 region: CASVNGPSGGYEQYF. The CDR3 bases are TGTGCCAGCGTCAACGGGCCTAGCGGAGGCTACGAGCAGTACTTC.

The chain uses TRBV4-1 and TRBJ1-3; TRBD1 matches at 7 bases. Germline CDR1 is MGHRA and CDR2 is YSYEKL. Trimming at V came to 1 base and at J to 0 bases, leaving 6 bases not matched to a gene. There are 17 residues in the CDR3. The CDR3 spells CASSQGDRYYSGNTIYF. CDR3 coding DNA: TGCGCCAGCAGCCAAGGGGACAGATATTACTCTGGAAACACCATATATTTT.

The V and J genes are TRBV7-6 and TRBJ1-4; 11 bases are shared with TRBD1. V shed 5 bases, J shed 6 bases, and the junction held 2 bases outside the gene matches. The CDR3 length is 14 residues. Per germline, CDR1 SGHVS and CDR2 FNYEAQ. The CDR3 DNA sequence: TGTGCCAGCAGCCTGGGACAGGGGGATGAAAAACTGTTTTTT. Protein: CASSLGQGDEKLFF.

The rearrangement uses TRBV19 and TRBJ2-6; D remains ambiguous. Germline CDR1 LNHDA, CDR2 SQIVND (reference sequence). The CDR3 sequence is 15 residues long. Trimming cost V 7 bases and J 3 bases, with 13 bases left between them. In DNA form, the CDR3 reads TGTGCCAGTACCCTAGGGCTGGGTGGGGCCAACGTCCTGACTTTC. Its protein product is CASTLGLGGANVLTF.

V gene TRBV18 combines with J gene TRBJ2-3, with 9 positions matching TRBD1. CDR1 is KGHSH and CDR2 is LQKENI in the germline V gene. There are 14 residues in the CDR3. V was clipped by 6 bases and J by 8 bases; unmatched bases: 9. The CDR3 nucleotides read TGTGCCAGCTCCCGCGACAGGGGGGGAGTTACGCAGTATTTT. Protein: CASSRDRGGVTQYF.

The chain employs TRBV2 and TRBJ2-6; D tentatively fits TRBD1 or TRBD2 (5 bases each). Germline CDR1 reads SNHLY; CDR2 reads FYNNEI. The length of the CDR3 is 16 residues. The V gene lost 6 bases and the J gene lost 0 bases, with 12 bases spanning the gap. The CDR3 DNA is TGTGCCAGCAGACGGGACGGAAACTCTGGGGCCAACGTCCTGACTTTC. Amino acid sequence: CASRRDGNSGANVLTF.

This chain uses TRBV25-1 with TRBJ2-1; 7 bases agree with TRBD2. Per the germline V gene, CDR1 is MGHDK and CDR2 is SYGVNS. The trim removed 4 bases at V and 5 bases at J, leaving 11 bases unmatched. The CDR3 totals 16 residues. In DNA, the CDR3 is TGTGCCAGCAGTGTATCCGGGACTACCCTGAACAATGAGCAGTTCTTC. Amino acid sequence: CASSVSGTTLNNEQFF.

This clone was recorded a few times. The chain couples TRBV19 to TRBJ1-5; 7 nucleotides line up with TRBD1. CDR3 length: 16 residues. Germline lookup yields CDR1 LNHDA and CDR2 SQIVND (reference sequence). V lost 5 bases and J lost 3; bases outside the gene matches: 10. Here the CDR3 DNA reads TGTGCCAGTAGTCCGAGCAACAGGGGCGACAATCAGCCCCAGCATTTT. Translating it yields CASSPSNRGDNQPQHF.

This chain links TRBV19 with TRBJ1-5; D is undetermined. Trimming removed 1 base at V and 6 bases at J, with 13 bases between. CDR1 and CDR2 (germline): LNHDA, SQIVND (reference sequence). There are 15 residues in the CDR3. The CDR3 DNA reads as TGTGCCAGTAGTATAGGAACCGGGGTCGGTCAGCCCCAGCATTTT. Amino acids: CASSIGTGVGQPQHF. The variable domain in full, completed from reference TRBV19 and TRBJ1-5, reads DGGITQSPKYLFRKEGQNVTLSCEQNLNHDAMYWYRQDPGQGLRLIYYSQIVNDFQKGDIAEGYSVSREKKESFPLTVTSAQKNPTAFYLCASSIGTGVGQPQHFGDGTRLSIL.

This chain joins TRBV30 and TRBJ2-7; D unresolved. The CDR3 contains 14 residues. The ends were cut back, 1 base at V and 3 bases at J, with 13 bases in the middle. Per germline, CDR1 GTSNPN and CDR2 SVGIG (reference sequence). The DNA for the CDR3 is TGTGCCTGGAGTGGAGGCTTGACCAGCTACGAGCAGTACTTC. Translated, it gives CAWSGGLTSYEQYF. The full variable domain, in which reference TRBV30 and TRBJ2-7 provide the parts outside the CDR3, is SQTIHQWPATLVQPVGSPLSLECTVEGTSNPNLYWYRQAAGRGLQLLFYSVGIGQISSEVPQNLSASRPQDRQFILSSKKLLLSDSGFYLCAWSGGLTSYEQYFGPGTRLTVT.